This TCR beta chain appears in the sequencing data of a study of OX40 agonist ivuxolimab in advanced cancers. The V gene lost 5 bases and the J gene lost 0 bases, with 4 bases spanning the gap. Germline V gene data show CDR1 as SGHTA and CDR2 as FQGNSA. This CDR3 comprises 12 residues. Assay used: immunoSEQ multiplex PCR; TCRdb lists only in-frame clones, some missing. The repertoire consists of about 66,000 clones, with over 75% occurring once and the leading ten covering around 0.68%. The receptor comes from an adult with an advanced solid tumor such as melanoma, head and neck, liver or kidney cancer. The chain employs TRBV7-2 and TRBJ1-2; D unclear. The sample was CD4+ or CD8+ T cells sorted from blood, taken in a trial of the OX40 agonist ivuxolimab. CDR3 in amino acids: CASSEPNYGYTF. The CDR3 nucleotides read TGTGCCAGCAGCGAGCCTAACTATGGCTACACCTTC.